This TCR beta chain was recorded in a study of blood T cell repertoires in COVID-19. The overall study: There were acute and convalescent COVID-19 samples, and they came from the United States, Italy and Spain. Sample material is recorded as cDNA or gDNA derived from T cells, B-cell-depleted T cells, or PBMCs.

About this clone itself: Other DNA sequences in the same sample also yield this CDR3.

The CDR3 runs to 13 residues. CDR1 and CDR2 (germline): SGHRS, YFSETQ. Deletions cut 1 base from V and 1 base from J, with 5 bases between. Per the original methods: Using reference gene primer amplification, nucleated cell counts were estimated. Sequencing used immunoSEQ multiplex PCR; TCRdb keeps in-frame clones, though not all of them. Clone size and V and J calls were adopted from that table, with D and trimming inferred from the DNA. The sample records about 150,000 clones, approximately 86% being singletons. The sequencing sample was made of peripheral blood. The chain employs TRBV5-1 and TRBJ1-1; weak D call: TRBD1 (5 bases). This receptor was obtained from a woman in her 70s with acute or convalescent COVID-19. This chain's CDR3 is CASSLRGNTEAFF. The CDR3 DNA reads TGCGCCAGCAGCTTGAGGGGGAACACTGAAGCTTTCTTT.